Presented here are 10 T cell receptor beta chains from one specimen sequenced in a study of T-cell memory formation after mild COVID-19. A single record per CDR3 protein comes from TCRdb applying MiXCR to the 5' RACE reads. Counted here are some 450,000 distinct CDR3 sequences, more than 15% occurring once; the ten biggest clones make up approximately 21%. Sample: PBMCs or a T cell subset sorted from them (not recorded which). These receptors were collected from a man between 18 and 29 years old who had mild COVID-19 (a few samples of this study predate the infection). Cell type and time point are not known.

The CDR3 loop is CASSSFDPAYGYTF. In DNA, the CDR3 is TGCGCCAGCAGCTCTTTTGATCCGGCCTATGGCTACACCTTC. The chain couples TRBV5-1 to TRBJ1-2; D is unresolved. The ends were cut back, 3 bases at V and 4 bases at J, with 13 bases in the middle. CDR3 size: 14 residues. Germline assignment: CDR1 SGHRS and CDR2 YFSETQ.

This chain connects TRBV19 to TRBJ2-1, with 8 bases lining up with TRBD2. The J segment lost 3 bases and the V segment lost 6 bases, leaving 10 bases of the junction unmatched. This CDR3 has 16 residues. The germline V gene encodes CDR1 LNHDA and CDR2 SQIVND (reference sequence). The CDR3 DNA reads TGTGCCAGTAGACGACGGGAGGGGAACATCTACAATGAGCAGTTCTTC. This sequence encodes CASRRREGNIYNEQFF.

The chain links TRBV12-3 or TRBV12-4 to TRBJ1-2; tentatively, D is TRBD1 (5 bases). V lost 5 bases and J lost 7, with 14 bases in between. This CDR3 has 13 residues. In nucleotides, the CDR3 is TGTGCCAGCAGTCCATCAGGGAGAGGTGGCTACACCTTC. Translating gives CASSPSGRGGYTF.

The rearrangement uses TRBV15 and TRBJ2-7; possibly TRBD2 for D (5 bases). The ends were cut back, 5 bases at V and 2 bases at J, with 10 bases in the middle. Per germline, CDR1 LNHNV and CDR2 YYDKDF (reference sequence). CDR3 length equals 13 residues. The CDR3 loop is CATSPDLTYEQYV. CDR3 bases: TGTGCCACCAGCCCGGACTTGACCTACGAGCAGTACGTC.

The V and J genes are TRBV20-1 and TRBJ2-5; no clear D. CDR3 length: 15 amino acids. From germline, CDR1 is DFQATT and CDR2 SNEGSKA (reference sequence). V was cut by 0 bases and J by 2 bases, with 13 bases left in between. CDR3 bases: TGCAGTGCTAGAGATTGGGCAGCTCTACAAGAGACCCAGTACTTC. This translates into CSARDWAALQETQYF.

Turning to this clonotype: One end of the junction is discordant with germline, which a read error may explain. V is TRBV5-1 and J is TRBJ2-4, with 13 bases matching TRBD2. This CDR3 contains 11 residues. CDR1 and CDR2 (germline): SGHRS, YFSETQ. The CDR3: CASSLVLAGGF. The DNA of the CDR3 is TGCGCCAGCAGCTTGGTACTAGCGGGGGGGTTC. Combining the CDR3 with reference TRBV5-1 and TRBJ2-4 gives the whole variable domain KAGVTQTPRYLIKTRGQQVTLSCSPISGHRSVSWYQQTPGQGLQFLFEYFSETQRNKGNFPGRFSGRQFSNSRSEMNVSTLELGDSALYLCASSLVLAGGFGAGTRLSVL.

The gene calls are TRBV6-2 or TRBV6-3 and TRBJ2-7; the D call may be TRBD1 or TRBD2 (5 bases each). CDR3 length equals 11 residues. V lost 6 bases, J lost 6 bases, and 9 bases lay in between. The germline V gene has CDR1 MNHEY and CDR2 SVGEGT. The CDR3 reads CASSLGTEQYF. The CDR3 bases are TGTGCCAGCAGCCTCGGGACCGAGCAGTACTTC.

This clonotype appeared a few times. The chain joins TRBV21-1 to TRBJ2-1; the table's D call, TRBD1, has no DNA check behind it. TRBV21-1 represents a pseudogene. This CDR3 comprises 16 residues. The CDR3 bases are TGTGCCAGCAGCAACAGGGGGCAGCTGGATAACAATGAGCAGTTCTTC. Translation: CASSNRGQLDNNEQFF.

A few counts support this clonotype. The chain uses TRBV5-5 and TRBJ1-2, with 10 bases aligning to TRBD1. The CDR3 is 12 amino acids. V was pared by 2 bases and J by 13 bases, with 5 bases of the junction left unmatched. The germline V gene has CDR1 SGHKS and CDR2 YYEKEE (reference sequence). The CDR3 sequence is CASSFRDRGSTF. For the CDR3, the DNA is TGTGCCAGCAGCTTCCGGGACAGGGGAAGCACCTTC.

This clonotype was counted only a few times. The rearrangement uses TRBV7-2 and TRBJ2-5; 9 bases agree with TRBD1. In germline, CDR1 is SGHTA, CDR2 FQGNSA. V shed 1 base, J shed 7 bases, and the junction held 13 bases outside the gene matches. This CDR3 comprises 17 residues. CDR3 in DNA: TGTGCCAGCAGCTTAGGGCTAGACAGGGGGAAGGTTGGGACCCAGTACTTC. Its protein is CASSLGLDRGKVGTQYF.